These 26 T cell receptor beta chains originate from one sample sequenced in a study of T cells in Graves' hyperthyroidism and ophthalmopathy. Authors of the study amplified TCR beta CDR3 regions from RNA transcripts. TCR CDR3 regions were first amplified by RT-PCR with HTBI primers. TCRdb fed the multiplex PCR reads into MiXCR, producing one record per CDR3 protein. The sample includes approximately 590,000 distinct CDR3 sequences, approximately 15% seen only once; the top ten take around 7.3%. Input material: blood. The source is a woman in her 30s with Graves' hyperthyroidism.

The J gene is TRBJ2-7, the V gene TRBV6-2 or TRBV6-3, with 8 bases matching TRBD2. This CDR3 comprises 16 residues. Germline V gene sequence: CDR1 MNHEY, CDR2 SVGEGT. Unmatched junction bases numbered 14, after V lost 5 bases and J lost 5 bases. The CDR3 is CASSRGFSGIRNEQYF. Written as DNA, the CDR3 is TGTGCCAGCAGTAGAGGGTTTAGCGGGATAAGGAACGAGCAGTACTTC.

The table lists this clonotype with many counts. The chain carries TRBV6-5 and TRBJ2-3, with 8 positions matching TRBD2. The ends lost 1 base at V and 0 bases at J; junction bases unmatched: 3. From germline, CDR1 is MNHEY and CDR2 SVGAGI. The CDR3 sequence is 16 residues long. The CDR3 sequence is CASSYFSSGSTDTQYF. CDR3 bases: TGTGCCAGCAGTTACTTTTCTAGCGGGAGCACAGATACGCAGTATTTT.

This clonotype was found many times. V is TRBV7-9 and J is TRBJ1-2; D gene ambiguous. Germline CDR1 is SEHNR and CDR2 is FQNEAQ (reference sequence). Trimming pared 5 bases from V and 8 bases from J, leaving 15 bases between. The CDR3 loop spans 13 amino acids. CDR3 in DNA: TGTGCCAGCAGCCTCATTGGTGGAGAGGGCTACACCTTC. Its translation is CASSLIGGEGYTF.

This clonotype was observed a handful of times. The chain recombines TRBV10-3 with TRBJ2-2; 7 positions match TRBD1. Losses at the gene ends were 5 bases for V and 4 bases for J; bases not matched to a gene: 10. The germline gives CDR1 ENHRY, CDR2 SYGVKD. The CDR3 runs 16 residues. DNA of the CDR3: TGTGCCATCAGTCTCTCTCGGGACAGAGGCACCGGGGAGCTGTTTTTT. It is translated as CAISLSRDRGTGELFF.

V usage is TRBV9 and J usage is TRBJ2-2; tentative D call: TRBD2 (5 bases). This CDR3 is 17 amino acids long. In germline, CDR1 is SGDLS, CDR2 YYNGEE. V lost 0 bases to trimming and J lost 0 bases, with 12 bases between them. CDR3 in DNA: TGTGCCAGCAGCGTAGCTCTCGGGGAGTCGAACACCGGGGAGCTGTTTTTT. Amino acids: CASSVALGESNTGELFF.

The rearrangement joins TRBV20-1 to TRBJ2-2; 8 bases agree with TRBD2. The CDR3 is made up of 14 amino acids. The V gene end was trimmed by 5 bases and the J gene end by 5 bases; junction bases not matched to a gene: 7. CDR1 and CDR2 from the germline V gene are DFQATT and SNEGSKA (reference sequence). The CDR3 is CSASELAATGELFF. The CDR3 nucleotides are TGCAGTGCTTCCGAACTAGCGGCTACCGGGGAGCTGTTTTTT.

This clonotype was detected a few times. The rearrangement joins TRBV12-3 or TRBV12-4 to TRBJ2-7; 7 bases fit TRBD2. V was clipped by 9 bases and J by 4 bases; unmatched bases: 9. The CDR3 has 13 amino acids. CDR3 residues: CASGASGQYEQYF. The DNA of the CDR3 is TGTGCCAGTGGGGCTAGCGGCCAATACGAGCAGTACTTC.

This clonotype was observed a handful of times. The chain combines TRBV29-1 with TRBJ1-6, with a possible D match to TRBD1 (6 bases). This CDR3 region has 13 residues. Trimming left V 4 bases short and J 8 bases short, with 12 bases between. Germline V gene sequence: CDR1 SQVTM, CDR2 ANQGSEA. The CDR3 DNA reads TGCAGCGTTGCCCGAAACAGGGATTCACCCCTCCACTTT. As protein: CSVARNRDSPLHF.

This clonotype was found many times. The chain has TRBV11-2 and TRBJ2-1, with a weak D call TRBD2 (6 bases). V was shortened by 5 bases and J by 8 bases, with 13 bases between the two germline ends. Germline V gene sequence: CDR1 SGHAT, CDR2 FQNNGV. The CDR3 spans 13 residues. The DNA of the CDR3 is TGTGCCAGCAGCCTATCTAGCGTGCATGAGCAGTTCTTC. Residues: CASSLSSVHEQFF.

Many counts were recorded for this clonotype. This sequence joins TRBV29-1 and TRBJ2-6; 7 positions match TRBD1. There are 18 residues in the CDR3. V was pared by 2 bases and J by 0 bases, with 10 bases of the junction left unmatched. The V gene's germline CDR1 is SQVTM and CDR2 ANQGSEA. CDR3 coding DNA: TGCAGCGTTGAATCCTTACAGGGGCCGAGCTCTGGGGCCAACGTCCTGACTTTC. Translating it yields CSVESLQGPSSGANVLTF.

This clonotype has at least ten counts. DNA for the CDR3: TGTGCCAGCAGTATAGCGGGAGTCTACAATGAGCAGTTCTTC. Protein product: CASSIAGVYNEQFF. This chain uses TRBV27 with TRBJ2-1, with 9 bases fitting TRBD2. The CDR3 sequence is 14 residues long. The J segment lost 3 bases and the V segment lost 5 bases, leaving 2 bases of the junction unmatched. Germline values: CDR1 MNHEY, CDR2 SMNVEV (reference sequence).

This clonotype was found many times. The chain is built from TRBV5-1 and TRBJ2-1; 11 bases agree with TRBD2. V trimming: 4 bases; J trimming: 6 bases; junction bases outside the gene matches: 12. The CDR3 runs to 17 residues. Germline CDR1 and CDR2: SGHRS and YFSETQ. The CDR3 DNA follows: TGCGCCAGCAGCGGAACCTCACTAGCGGGAGTGGGCAATGAGCAGTTCTTC. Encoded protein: CASSGTSLAGVGNEQFF.

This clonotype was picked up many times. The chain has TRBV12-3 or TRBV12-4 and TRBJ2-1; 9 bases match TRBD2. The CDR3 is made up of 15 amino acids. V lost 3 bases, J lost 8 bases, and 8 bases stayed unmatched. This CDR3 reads CASSLGLALLDEQFF. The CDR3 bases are TGTGCCAGCAGTTTGGGACTAGCTTTACTCGATGAGCAGTTCTTC.

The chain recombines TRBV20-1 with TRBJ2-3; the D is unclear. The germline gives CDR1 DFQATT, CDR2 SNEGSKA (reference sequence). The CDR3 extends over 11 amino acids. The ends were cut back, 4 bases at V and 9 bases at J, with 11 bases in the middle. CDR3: CSATSGMTQYF. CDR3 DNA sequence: TGCAGTGCTACTAGTGGAATGACGCAGTATTTT.

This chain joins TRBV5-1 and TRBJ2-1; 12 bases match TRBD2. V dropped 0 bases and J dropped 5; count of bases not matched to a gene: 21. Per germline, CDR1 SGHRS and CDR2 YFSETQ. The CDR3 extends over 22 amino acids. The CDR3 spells CASSLVWGGLLTSGSVDNEQFF. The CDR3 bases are TGCGCCAGCAGCTTGGTATGGGGGGGGCTGTTGACTAGCGGGAGTGTGGACAATGAGCAGTTCTTC.

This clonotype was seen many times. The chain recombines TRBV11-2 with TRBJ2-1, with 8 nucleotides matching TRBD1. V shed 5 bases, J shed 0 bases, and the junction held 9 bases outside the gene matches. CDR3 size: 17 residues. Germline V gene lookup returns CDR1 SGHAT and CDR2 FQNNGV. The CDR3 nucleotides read TGTGCCAGCAGCATTGCAGGGGGCCCGGGCTCCTACAATGAGCAGTTCTTC. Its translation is CASSIAGGPGSYNEQFF.

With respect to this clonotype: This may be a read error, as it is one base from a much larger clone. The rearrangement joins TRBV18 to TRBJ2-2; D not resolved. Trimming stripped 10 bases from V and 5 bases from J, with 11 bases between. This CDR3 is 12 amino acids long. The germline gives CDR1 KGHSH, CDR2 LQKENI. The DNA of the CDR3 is TGTGCCAACTCTCACAGAACCGGGGAGCTGTTTTTT. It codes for CANSHRTGELFF.

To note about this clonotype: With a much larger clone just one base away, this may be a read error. The CDR3 sequence: CSAAQLQWEETQYF. The CDR3 nucleotides are TGCAGCGCTGCACAGCTCCAGTGGGAAGAGACCCAGTACTTC. The chain employs TRBV29-1 and TRBJ2-5; D is unclear. Germline loops: CDR1 SQVTM, CDR2 ANQGSEA. Trimming cost V 7 bases and J 3 bases, with 18 bases left between them. The CDR3 totals 14 residues.

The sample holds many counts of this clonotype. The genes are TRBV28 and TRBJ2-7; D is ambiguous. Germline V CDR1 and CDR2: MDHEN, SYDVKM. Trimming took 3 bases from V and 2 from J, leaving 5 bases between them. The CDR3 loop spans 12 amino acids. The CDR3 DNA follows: TGTGCCAGCAGTTTGTATCCCTACGAGCAGTACTTC. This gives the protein CASSLYPYEQYF. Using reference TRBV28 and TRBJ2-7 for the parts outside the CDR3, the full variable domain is DVKVTQSSRYLVKRTGEKVFLECVQDMDHENMFWYRQDPGLGLRLIYFSYDVKMKEKGDIPEGYSVSREKKERFSLILESASTNQTSMYLCASSLYPYEQYFGPGTRLTVT.

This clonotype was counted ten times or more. The CDR3 region has the DNA TGTGCCACCAGTGATCCCCAGCCTAGCGGGAGGGCCACTTCCTACAATGAGCAGTTCTTC. Translation gives CATSDPQPSGRATSYNEQFF. The chain employs TRBV24-1 and TRBJ2-1; 12 bases align to TRBD2. The CDR3 has 20 amino acids. Unmatched junction bases numbered 12, after V lost 3 bases and J lost 1 base. CDR1 KGHDR and CDR2 SFDVKD come from the germline V gene.

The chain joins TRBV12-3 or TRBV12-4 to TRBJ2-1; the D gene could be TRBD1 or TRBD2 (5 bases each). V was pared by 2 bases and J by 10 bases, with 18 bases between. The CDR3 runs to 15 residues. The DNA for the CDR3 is TGTGCCAGCAGTTTATCAGGGACCGATGTCGTCGAGCAGTTCTTC. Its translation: CASSLSGTDVVEQFF.

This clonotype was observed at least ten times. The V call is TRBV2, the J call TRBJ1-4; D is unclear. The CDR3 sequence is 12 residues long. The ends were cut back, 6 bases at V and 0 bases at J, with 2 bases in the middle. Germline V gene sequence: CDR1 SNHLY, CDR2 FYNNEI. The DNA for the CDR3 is TGTGCCAGCAGCGCAACTAATGAAAAACTGTTTTTT. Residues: CASSATNEKLFF.

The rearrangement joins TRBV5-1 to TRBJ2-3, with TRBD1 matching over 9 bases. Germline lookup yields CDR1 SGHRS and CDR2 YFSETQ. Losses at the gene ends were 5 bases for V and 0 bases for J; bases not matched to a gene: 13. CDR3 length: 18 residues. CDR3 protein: CASSRNEQGAYSTDTQYF. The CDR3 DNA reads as TGCGCCAGCAGTCGAAATGAACAGGGGGCCTATAGCACAGATACGCAGTATTTT.

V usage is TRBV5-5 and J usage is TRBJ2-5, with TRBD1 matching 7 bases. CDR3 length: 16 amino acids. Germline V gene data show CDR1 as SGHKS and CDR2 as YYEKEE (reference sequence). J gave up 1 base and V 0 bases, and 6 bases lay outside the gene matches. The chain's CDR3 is CASSLEGDSFQETQYF. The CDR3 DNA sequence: TGTGCCAGCAGCTTGGAGGGGGACAGTTTCCAAGAGACCCAGTACTTC.

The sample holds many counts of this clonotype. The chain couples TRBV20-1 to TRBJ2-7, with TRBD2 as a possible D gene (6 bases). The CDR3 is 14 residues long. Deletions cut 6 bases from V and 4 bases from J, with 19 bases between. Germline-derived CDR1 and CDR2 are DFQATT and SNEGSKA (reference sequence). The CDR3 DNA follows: TGCAGTGCCCCCCGTGGAGGGAGAGGGTACGAGCAGTACTTC. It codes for CSAPRGGRGYEQYF.

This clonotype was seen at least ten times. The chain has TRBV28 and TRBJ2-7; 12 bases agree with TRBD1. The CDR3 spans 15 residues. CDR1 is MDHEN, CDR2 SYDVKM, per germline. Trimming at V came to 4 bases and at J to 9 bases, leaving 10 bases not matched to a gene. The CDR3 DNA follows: TGTGCCAGCAGTTCGCCGGGACAGGGGGCAGTCGGGCAGTACTTC. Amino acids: CASSSPGQGAVGQYF.